The clone carrying this TCR beta chain was seen many times. Its antigen remains unknown. The data originate from a study of response to subunit inactivated influenza vaccine. Points from the study as a whole: Only a handful of new T cells, the authors suggested, are recruited with each seasonal influenza vaccination.

Losses at the gene ends were 4 bases for V and 4 bases for J; bases not matched to a gene: 5. The length of the CDR3 is 16 residues. Germline V gene sequence: CDR1 ENHRY, CDR2 SYGVKD. TCRdb reanalysed the RT-PCR reads using MiXCR and keeps one entry per CDR3 protein. The sample records about 700,000 distinct CDR3 sequences, approximately 14% being singletons. The chain joins TRBV10-3 to TRBJ2-2; 11 nucleotides agree with TRBD2. This sequence was found in a man in his fifties who received an inactivated influenza vaccine. Sequenced here: PBMCs from blood, sampled roughly 2 weeks before vaccination. The CDR3 is CAISATSGRGTGELFF. As DNA, the CDR3 is TGTGCCATCAGTGCCACTAGCGGGAGAGGCACCGGGGAGCTGTTTTTT.